This is a list of T cell receptor beta chains from one sample in a study of OX40 agonist ivuxolimab in advanced cancers. Generated by immunoSEQ multiplex PCR, the TCRdb table keeps only in-frame clones and is missing some. The sample consists of about 64,000 clones, 87% of them appearing once. Specimen: CD4+ or CD8+ T cells sorted from blood, collected in a trial of the OX40 agonist ivuxolimab. These receptors all come from an adult with an advanced solid tumor such as melanoma, head and neck, liver or kidney cancer. Each CDR3 is given with its conserved first and last residue. The D gene is left open where the match is weak. The listing skips clone size in some rows; elsewhere it reads once, few, many or a size class.

v_gene,abundance,j_gene,d_gene,CDR3aa,CDR3nt
TRBV4-1,-,TRBJ2-2,TRBD2,CASSRTSGSSGELFF,TGCGCCAGTTCTAGGACTAGCGGGAGTTCCGGGGAGCTGTTTTTT
TRBV27,-,TRBJ1-1,-,CASSLGAGLNTEAFF,TGTGCCAGCAGTTTAGGGGCAGGCTTGAACACTGAAGCTTTCTTT
TRBV29-1,few,TRBJ2-3,-,CSVGARGDTQYF,TGCAGCGTTGGTGCCCGCGGGGATACGCAGTATTTT
TRBV7-2,-,TRBJ2-3,-,CASSFLWGLRGIQDTQYF,TGTGCCAGCAGCTTCTTATGGGGTCTGAGGGGGATTCAAGATACGCAGTATTTT
TRBV6-4,-,TRBJ2-1,-,CASSALGGGYNEQFF,TGTGCCAGCAGCGCTCTAGGAGGGGGTTACAATGAGCAGTTCTTC
TRBV28,-,TRBJ2-7,TRBD2,CASRFGLAGRRYEQYF,TGTGCCAGCAGATTTGGACTAGCGGGAAGGCGCTACGAGCAGTACTTC
TRBV30,-,TRBJ2-7,TRBD1,CAWSYTPPGTGFEQYF,TGTGCCTGGAGTTATACTCCCCCCGGGACAGGGTTCGAGCAGTACTTC
TRBV5-4,-,TRBJ2-2,-,CASSFESTGELFF,TGTGCCAGCAGTTTTGAGAGCACCGGGGAGCTGTTTTTT
TRBV4-1,-,TRBJ1-5,-,CASSLQEGQPQHF,TGCGCCAGCAGTCTCCAAGAGGGCCAGCCCCAGCATTTT
TRBV9,-,TRBJ1-6,TRBD1,CASSKNGQDYSPLHF,TGTGCCAGCAGCAAAAACGGACAGGATTATTCACCCCTCCACTTT
TRBV25-1,-,TRBJ2-7,TRBD1,CASSGWTGRYEQYF,TGTGCCAGCAGTGGCTGGACAGGGCGCTACGAGCAGTACTTC
TRBV19,-,TRBJ1-2,-,CASRKASSGSYGYTF,TGTGCCAGTAGGAAGGCGTCCTCCGGAAGCTATGGCTACACCTTC
TRBV7-3,-,TRBJ1-1,-,CASSLLGGNTEAFF,TGTGCCAGCAGCTTATTAGGGGGGAACACTGAAGCTTTCTTT
TRBV2,once,TRBJ2-7,TRBD1,CASRRYEDRTYEQYF,TGTGCCAGCAGGCGTTATGAGGACAGGACCTACGAGCAGTACTTC
TRBV29-1,-,TRBJ2-3,-,CSVAHGTTATDTQYF,TGCAGCGTTGCTCATGGTACGACAGCCACAGATACGCAGTATTTT
TRBV29-1,-,TRBJ1-1,-,CSVARQADTEAFF,TGCAGCGTAGCTAGACAGGCCGACACTGAAGCTTTCTTT
TRBV7-3,-,TRBJ2-1,-,CASSKPGTHEQFF,TGTGCCAGCAGCAAACCGGGCACCCATGAGCAGTTCTTC
TRBV11-2,-,TRBJ2-5,-,CASSPEPARGTQYF,TGTGCCAGCAGCCCAGAGCCCGCTAGGGGGACCCAGTACTTC
TRBV10-3,-,TRBJ2-5,TRBD1,CATRDRDETQYF,TGTGCCACGCGGGACAGGGATGAGACCCAGTACTTC
TRBV19,-,TRBJ2-3,-,CASRREIGTDTQYF,TGTGCCAGTAGGAGGGAGATCGGCACAGATACGCAGTATTTT
TRBV9,-,TRBJ1-2,TRBD1,CASSLRTGVANYGYTF,TGTGCCAGCAGCCTTCGGACAGGGGTGGCGAACTATGGCTACACCTTC
TRBV4-2,-,TRBJ2-2,TRBD2,CASSPTGLAVGGELFF,TGTGCCAGCAGCCCAACGGGACTAGCCGTCGGCGGGGAGCTGTTTTTT
TRBV9,once,TRBJ2-7,TRBD2,CASSVGVSGSYEQYF,TGTGCCAGCAGCGTAGGAGTTAGCGGGAGTTACGAGCAGTACTTC
TRBV29-1,-,TRBJ2-5,-,CSVEVLQGAAETQYF,TGCAGCGTTGAAGTCTTACAGGGAGCGGCAGAGACCCAGTACTTC
TRBV9,-,TRBJ2-7,-,CASSVAFQAASYEQYF,TGTGCCAGCAGCGTAGCTTTCCAAGCGGCCTCCTACGAGCAGTACTTC
TRBV18,-,TRBJ2-7,TRBD1,CASSPPSQGLVYEQYF,TGTGCCAGCTCACCACCTTCACAGGGGTTAGTCTACGAGCAGTACTTC
TRBV21-1,once,TRBJ1-2,-,CASSLPYYGGYTF,TGTGCCAGCAGCCTACCCTACTATGGAGGCTACACCTTC
TRBV25-1,few,TRBJ1-1,-,CASSPRLRENTEAFF,TGTGCCAGCAGCCCCCGGTTGAGGGAGAACACTGAAGCTTTCTTT
TRBV7-9,-,TRBJ2-5,-,CATLVQGQETQYF,TGTGCCACTTTGGTACAGGGACAAGAGACCCAGTACTTC
TRBV28,-,TRBJ2-1,-,CASRVSGVNEQFF,TGTGCCAGCAGAGTATCAGGGGTCAATGAGCAGTTCTTC
TRBV4-1,-,TRBJ2-5,-,CASSHPDSQETQYF,TGCGCCAGCAGCCACCCGGACTCCCAAGAGACCCAGTACTTC
TRBV6-1,-,TRBJ2-2,-,CASRRDGGELFF,TGTGCCAGCAGGCGGGATGGCGGGGAGCTGTTTTTT